This T cell receptor beta chain was observed in a study of OX40 agonist ivuxolimab in advanced cancers. Assay used: immunoSEQ multiplex PCR; TCRdb lists only in-frame clones, some missing. The profile covers about 72,000 clones, with less than 90% appearing a single time and 1% taken by the ten largest. The J segment lost 5 bases and the V segment lost 5 bases, leaving 8 bases of the junction unmatched. Germline V gene sequence: CDR1 MNHEY, CDR2 SVGAGI. The CDR3 runs to 14 residues. The sequencing used CD4+ or CD8+ T cells sorted from blood, collected in a trial of the OX40 agonist ivuxolimab. The clonotype comes from an adult with an advanced solid tumor such as melanoma, head and neck, liver or kidney cancer. This chain uses TRBV6-5 with TRBJ2-7; 8 bases align to TRBD1. The CDR3 bases are TGTGCCAGCAGTACCCGACAGGGGAAGAACGAGCAGTACTTC. It codes for CASSTRQGKNEQYF.